This TCR beta chain was profiled in a study of CD8 T cells in ankylosing spondylitis. General study findings and limits: A TCR beta motif made of several highly homologous variants seemed typical of ankylosing spondylitis blood. As reported, disease-linked clones showed significant enrichment in matched ankylosing spondylitis synovial fluid. The authors found the disease-linked clones to be CD8+ and relatively rare in peripheral blood.

This clonotype was picked up a small number of times. Its antigen is still unknown. Quantitative molecular-barcoded 5'-RACE generated the TCR beta libraries. One entry per CDR3 protein results from TCRdb running MiXCR on the 5' RACE reads. The top ten hold approximately 42% of the sample, which has 200,000 to 250,000 distinct CDR3 sequences, about 16% seen once. The clonotype was recovered from a male donor with ankylosing spondylitis. The specimen was blood, either unsorted or a sorted T cell fraction (not recorded which).

In nucleotides, the CDR3 is TGCAGTGCTAGAGATCATTTGGGTAGCGGGAGTATAGATACGCAGTATTTT. It specifies CSARDHLGSGSIDTQYF. The chain is built from TRBV20-1 and TRBJ2-3, with TRBD2 matching 9 bases. With 0 bases clipped from V and 5 bases from J, the junction kept 12 bases outside the gene matches. The length of the CDR3 is 17 residues. Germline CDR1 is DFQATT and CDR2 is SNEGSKA (reference sequence).